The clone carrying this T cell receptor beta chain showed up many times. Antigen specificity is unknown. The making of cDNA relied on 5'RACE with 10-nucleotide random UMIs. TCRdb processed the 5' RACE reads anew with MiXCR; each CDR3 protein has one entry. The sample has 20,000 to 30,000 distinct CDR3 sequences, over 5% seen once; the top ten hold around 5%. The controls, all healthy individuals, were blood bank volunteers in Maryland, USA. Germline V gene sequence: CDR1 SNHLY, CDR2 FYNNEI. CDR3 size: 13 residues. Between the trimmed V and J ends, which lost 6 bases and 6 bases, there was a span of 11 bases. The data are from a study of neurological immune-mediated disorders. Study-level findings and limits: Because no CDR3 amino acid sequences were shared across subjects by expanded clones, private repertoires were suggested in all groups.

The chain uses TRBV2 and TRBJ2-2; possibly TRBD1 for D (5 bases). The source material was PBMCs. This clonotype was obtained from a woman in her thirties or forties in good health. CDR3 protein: CASRADSSGELFF. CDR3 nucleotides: TGTGCCAGCAGGGCCGACAGTTCCGGGGAGCTGTTTTTT. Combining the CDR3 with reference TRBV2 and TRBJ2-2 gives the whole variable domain EPEVTQTPSHQVTQMGQEVILRCVPISNHLYFYWYRQILGQKVEFLVSFYNNEISEKSEIFDDQFSVERPDGSNFTLKIRSTKLEDSAMYFCASRADSSGELFFGEGSRLTVL.